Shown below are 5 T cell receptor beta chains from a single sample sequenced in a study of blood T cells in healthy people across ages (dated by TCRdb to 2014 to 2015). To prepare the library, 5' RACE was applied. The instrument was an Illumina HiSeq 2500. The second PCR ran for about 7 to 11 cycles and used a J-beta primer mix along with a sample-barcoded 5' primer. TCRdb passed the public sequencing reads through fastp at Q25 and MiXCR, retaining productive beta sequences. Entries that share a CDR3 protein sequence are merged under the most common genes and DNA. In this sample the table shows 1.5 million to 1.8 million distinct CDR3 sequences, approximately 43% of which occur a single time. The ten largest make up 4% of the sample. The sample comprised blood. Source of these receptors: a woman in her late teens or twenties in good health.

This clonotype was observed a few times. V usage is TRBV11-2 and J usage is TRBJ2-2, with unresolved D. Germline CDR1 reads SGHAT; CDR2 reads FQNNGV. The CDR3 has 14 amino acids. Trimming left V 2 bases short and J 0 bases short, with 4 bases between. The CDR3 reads CASSLQANTGELFF. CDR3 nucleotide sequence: TGTGCCAGCAGCTTACAGGCGAACACCGGGGAGCTGTTTTTT.

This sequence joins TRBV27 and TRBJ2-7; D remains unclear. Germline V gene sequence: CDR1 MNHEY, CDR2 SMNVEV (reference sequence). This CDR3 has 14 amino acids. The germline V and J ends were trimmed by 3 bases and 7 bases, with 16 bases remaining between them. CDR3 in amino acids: CASSLVQPYNEQYF. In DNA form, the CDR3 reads TGTGCCAGCAGTTTGGTACAGCCATACAATGAGCAGTACTTC.

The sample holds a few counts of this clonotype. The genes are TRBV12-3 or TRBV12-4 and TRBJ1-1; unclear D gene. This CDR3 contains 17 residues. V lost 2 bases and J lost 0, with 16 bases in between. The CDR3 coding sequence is TGTGCCAGCAGTTTAAGATCAGCCACCCGGATGAACACTGAAGCTTTCTTT. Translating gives CASSLRSATRMNTEAFF.

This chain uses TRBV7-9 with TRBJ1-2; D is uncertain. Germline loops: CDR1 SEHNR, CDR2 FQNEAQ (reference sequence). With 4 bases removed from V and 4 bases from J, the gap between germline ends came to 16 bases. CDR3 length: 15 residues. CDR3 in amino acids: CASSSGGYHAYGYTF. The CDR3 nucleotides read TGTGCCAGCAGCTCCGGAGGGTACCACGCCTATGGCTACACCTTC.

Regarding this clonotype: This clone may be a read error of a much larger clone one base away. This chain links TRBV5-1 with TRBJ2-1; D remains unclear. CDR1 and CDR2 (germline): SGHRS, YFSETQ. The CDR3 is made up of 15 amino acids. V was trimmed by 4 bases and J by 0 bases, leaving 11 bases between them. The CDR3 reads CASSMAVSSYNEQFF. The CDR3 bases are TGCGCCAGCAGCATGGCAGTCAGCTCCTACAATGAGCAGTTCTTC.